The 9 T cell receptor beta chains listed next were all sequenced from one sample in a study of blood T cell repertoires in COVID-19. The method was immunoSEQ multiplex PCR; TCRdb's version includes in-frame clones alone and lacks a portion of them. Of roughly 35,000 clones listed, roughly 87% are singletons. Source material: peripheral blood. Receptors were obtained from a man aged 50 to 60 with active or convalescent COVID-19.

The rearrangement joins TRBV7-2 to TRBJ2-4; 8 nucleotides line up with TRBD1. The V gene's germline CDR1 is SGHTA and CDR2 FQGNSA. The length of the CDR3 is 17 residues. The V and J ends lost 5 bases and 0 bases, in that order; junction bases with no gene match: 9. The CDR3 reads CASSTPTGGVAKNIQYF. CDR3 bases: TGTGCCAGCAGCACTCCAACAGGGGGAGTAGCCAAAAACATTCAGTACTTC.

V gene TRBV5-6 combines with J gene TRBJ2-1; 10 bases line up with TRBD2. The CDR3 is 16 amino acids. Germline lookup yields CDR1 SGHDT and CDR2 YYEEEE. V dropped 2 bases and J dropped 4; count of bases not matched to a gene: 6. The DNA for the CDR3 is TGTGCCAGCAGCTTCGGGGGACTAGCGTCATACAATGAGCAGTTCTTC. Its translation is CASSFGGLASYNEQFF.

The CDR3 DNA follows: TGCGCCAGCAGCTCCTCCGGTTTGGAGACCCAGTACTTC. Protein product: CASSSSGLETQYF. The gene calls are TRBV5-1 and TRBJ2-5; D unclear. The germline V and J ends were trimmed by 3 bases and 5 bases, with 11 bases remaining between them. This CDR3 is built from 13 residues. Germline CDR1 reads SGHRS; CDR2 reads YFSETQ.

The V and J genes are TRBV19 and TRBJ1-4; 8 bases align to TRBD1. Germline CDR1 and CDR2: LNHDA and SQIVND (reference sequence). The CDR3 contains 15 residues. The V and J ends lost 5 bases and 6 bases, in that order; junction bases with no gene match: 8. The CDR3 is CASSSKDRVDEKLFF. CDR3 in DNA: TGTGCCAGTAGTTCCAAGGACAGGGTAGATGAAAAACTGTTTTTT.

This clone has only a few counts. The chain carries TRBV30 and TRBJ2-7; 9 bases are a match to TRBD1. This CDR3 comprises 13 residues. Germline CDR1 is GTSNPN and CDR2 is SVGIG (reference sequence). J was trimmed by 0 bases and V by 5 bases; bases with no gene match: 2. The CDR3 is CAWGTGRSYEQYF. The CDR3, as DNA: TGTGCCTGGGGGACAGGGCGCTCCTACGAGCAGTACTTC.

CDR3 protein: CASSVGDSGNTIYF. Here the CDR3 DNA reads TGTGCCAGCAGCGTTGGAGATTCTGGAAACACCATATATTTT. The J gene is TRBJ1-3, the V gene TRBV9, with D unresolved. The CDR3 covers 14 residues. Germline V gene data show CDR1 as SGDLS and CDR2 as YYNGEE. Trimming left V 2 bases short and J 1 base short, with 7 bases between. The whole variable domain, filled in from reference TRBV9 and TRBJ1-3, reads DSGVTQTPKHLITATGQRVTLRCSPRSGDLSVYWYQQSLDQGLQFLIQYYNGEERAKGNILERFSAQQFPDLHSELNLSSLELGDSALYFCASSVGDSGNTIYFGEGSWLTVV.

Only a few counts were recorded for this clone. This chain connects TRBV12-2 to TRBJ2-7; the D segment call TRBD1 is taken from the table without a DNA check. TRBV12-2 is reported as a pseudogene. The CDR3 length is 15 residues. The CDR3 is CASRLDTWAPYEQYF. The CDR3 bases are TGTGCAAGTCGCTTAGACACATGGGCCCCCTACGAGCAGTACTTC.

The genes are TRBV10-3 and TRBJ2-1, with a weak D call TRBD2 (6 bases). Germline V gene lookup returns CDR1 ENHRY and CDR2 SYGVKD. Trimming pared 8 bases from V and 4 bases from J, leaving 15 bases between. This CDR3 comprises 14 residues. The CDR3 DNA follows: TGTGCCATCGCGGACTTGGGGGGTTACAATGAGCAGTTCTTC. Amino acids: CAIADLGGYNEQFF.

The J gene is TRBJ1-4, the V gene TRBV5-1; no firm D call. Germline CDR1 reads SGHRS; CDR2 reads YFSETQ. The CDR3 extends over 14 amino acids. Trimming shortened V by 4 bases and J by 4 bases, and 11 bases separated the two germline ends. The CDR3 protein is CASSLGSYNEKLFF. The CDR3 DNA is TGCGCCAGCAGCCTAGGCAGCTATAATGAAAAACTGTTTTTT.